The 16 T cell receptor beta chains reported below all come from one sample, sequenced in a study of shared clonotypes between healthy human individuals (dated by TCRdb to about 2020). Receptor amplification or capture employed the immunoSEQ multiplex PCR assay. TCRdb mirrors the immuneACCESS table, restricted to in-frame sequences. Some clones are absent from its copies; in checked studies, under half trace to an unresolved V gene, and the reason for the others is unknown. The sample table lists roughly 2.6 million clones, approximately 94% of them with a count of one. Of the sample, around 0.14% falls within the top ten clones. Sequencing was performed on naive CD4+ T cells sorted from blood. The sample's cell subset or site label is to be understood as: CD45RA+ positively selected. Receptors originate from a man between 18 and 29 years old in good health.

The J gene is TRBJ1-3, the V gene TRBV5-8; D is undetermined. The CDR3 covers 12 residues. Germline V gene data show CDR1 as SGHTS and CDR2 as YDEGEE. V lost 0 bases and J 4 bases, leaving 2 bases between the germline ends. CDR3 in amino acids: CASSLDGNTIYF. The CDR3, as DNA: TGTGCCAGCAGCTTGGACGGAAACACCATATATTTT.

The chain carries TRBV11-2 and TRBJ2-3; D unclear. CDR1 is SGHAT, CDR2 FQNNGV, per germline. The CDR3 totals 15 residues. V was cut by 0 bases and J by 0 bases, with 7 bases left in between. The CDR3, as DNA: TGTGCCAGCAGCTTAGAGTGGGCTAGCACAGATACGCAGTATTTT. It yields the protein CASSLEWASTDTQYF.

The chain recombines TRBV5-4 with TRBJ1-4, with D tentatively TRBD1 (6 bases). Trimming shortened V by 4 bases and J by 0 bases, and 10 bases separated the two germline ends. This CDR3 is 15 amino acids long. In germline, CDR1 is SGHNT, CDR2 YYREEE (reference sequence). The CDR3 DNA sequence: TGTGCCAGCAGCACAGGACAGACAACTAATGAAAAACTGTTTTTT. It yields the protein CASSTGQTTNEKLFF.

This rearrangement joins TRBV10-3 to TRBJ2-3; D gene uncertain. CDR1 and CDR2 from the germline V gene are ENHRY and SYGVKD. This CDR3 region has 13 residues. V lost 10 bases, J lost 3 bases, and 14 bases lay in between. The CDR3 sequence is CASRQIGTDTQYF. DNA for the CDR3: TGTGCCAGCCGTCAGATAGGAACAGATACGCAGTATTTT.

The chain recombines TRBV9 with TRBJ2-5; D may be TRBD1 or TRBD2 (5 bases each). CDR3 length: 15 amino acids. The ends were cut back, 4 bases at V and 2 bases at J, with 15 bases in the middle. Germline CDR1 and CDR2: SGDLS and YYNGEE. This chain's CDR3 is CASSPQGREQETQYF. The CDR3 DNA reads TGTGCCAGCAGCCCCCAGGGACGGGAACAAGAGACCCAGTACTTC. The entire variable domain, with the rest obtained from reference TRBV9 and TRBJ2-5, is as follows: DSGVTQTPKHLITATGQRVTLRCSPRSGDLSVYWYQQSLDQGLQFLIQYYNGEERAKGNILERFSAQQFPDLHSELNLSSLELGDSALYFCASSPQGREQETQYFGPGTRLLVL.

The CDR3 DNA reads TGTGCCAGCAGTGGGGACAGGGCCAGTTACACTGAAGCTTTCTTT. Translation gives CASSGDRASYTEAFF. This chain connects TRBV2 to TRBJ1-1; 9 bases match TRBD1. CDR1 is SNHLY and CDR2 is FYNNEI in the germline V gene. J lost 3 bases, V lost 4 bases, and 6 bases had no gene match. This CDR3 region has 15 residues.

This chain's CDR3 is CASSSLGQGEQYF. Here the CDR3 DNA reads TGCGCCAGCAGCTCGTTAGGACAGGGCGAGCAGTACTTC. The rearrangement links TRBV5-1 to TRBJ2-7, with 8 bases aligning to TRBD1. After removal of 3 bases from V and 6 bases from J, the junction contained 5 bases not matched to a gene. CDR1 is SGHRS, CDR2 YFSETQ, per germline. This CDR3 contains 13 residues.

CDR3 protein: CASSLATGIQPQHF. DNA of the CDR3: TGCGCCAGCAGCTTGGCAACAGGGATTCAGCCCCAGCATTTT. This rearrangement joins TRBV5-1 to TRBJ1-5, with D possibly being TRBD1 (6 bases). V was trimmed by 0 bases and J by 6 bases, leaving 10 bases between them. CDR1 SGHRS and CDR2 YFSETQ come from the germline V gene. The CDR3 contains 14 residues. The whole variable domain, remainder taken from reference TRBV5-1 and TRBJ1-5, is KAGVTQTPRYLIKTRGQQVTLSCSPISGHRSVSWYQQTPGQGLQFLFEYFSETQRNKGNFPGRFSGRQFSNSRSEMNVSTLELGDSALYLCASSLATGIQPQHFGDGTRLSIL.

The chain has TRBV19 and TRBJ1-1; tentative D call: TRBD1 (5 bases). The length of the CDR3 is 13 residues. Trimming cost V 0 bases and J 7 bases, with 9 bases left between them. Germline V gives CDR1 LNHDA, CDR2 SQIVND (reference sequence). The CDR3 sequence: CASSIDRGVEAFF. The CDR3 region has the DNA TGTGCCAGTAGTATAGATCGGGGGGTTGAAGCTTTCTTT.

In nucleotides, the CDR3 is TGTGCCAGCAGTTTAAATCGGGGGTTTTATAGCAATCAGCCCCAGCATTTT. It specifies CASSLNRGFYSNQPQHF. The rearrangement uses TRBV28 and TRBJ1-5; a weak D match, TRBD1 (5 bases). This CDR3 has 17 residues. V lost 2 bases and J 0 bases, leaving 14 bases between the germline ends. CDR1 and CDR2 (germline): MDHEN, SYDVKM.

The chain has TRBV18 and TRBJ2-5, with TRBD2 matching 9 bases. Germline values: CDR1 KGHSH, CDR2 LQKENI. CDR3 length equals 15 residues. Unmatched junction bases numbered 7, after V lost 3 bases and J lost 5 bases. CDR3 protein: CASSPRLAGMETQYF. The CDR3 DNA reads TGTGCCAGCTCACCCAGGCTAGCGGGGATGGAGACCCAGTACTTC.

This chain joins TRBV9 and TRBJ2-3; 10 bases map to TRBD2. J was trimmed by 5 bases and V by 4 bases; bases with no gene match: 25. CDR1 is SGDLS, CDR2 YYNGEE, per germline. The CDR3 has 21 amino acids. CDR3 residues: CASSPEIPGGALAGSGDTQYF. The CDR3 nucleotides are TGTGCCAGCAGCCCCGAAATTCCCGGGGGAGCACTAGCGGGGTCCGGAGATACGCAGTATTTT.

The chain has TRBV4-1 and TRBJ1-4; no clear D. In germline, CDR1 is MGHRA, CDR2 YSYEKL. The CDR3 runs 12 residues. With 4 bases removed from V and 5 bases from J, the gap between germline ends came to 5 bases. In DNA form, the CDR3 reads TGCGCCAGCAGCCGAGTGAATGAAAAACTGTTTTTT. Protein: CASSRVNEKLFF.

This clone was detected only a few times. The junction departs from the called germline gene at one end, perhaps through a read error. The CDR3 DNA is TGTGCCAGCTCACCGGGACAGACCAAAACACTGGACTTT. This encodes CASSPGQTKTLDF. The V and J genes are TRBV18 and TRBJ1-1; TRBD1 matches 7 bases. CDR1 KGHSH and CDR2 LQKENI come from the germline V gene. The CDR3 contains 13 residues.

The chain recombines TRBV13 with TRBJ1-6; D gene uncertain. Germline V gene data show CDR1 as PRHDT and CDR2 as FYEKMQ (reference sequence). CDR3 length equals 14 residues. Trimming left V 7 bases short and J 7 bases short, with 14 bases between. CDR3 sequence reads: CASTRGRENSPLHF. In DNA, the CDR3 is TGTGCCAGCACTCGCGGACGGGAAAATTCACCCCTCCACTTT.

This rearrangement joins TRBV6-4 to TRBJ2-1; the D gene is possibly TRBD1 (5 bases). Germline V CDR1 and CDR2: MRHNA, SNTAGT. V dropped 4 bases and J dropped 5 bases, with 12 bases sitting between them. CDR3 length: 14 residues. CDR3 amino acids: CASSVDRTNNEQFF. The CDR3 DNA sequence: TGTGCCAGCAGTGTAGATAGGACAAACAATGAGCAGTTCTTC.